This TCR beta chain came from a study of cytomegalovirus exposure and HLA in healthy donors (dated by TCRdb to 2016 to 2017). Concerning the study at large: In an earlier analysis of around 540 of the donors, less than 350 Gb of sequence data and 117 million unique TCR beta sequences from about 180 million T cells were reported. About 280 gigabases of sequencing data and roughly 90 million unique TCR sequences were included in an early release covering roughly 700 HLA-typed donors. Of the 398 genotyped donors, 65% to 90% fell in the genetic ancestry cluster associated with self-reported Caucasian donors. The study aimed to test whether signatures of past pathogen exposure could be identified by cataloging public T cell receptors. Using immunosequencing, the study profiled T cell repertoires from 550 to 750 subjects and related those repertoires to cytomegalovirus serostatus. Along with the roughly 700-subject first cohort, a separate validation cohort of more than 90 different subjects was used. The study combined high-throughput TCR immunosequencing, statistical association of individual TCRs with disease status, and machine learning to predict cytomegalovirus infection status. A later analysis re-analyzed previously published TCR beta repertoires from about 600 donors and added high-resolution HLA genotyping to study TCR occurrence patterns. In the later analysis, no new phenotypic data were used to find candidate immune exposures; instead, reliance was placed on TCR beta sequences and their occurrence across donors. To decide whether each TCR beta V gene segment behaved as functional or pseudogenic, an earlier analysis of some 600 of the donors relied on high-throughput TCR beta sequencing. Donor age, sex, ethnicity and CMV serostatus were compiled alongside the repertoire data. A later genetic analysis used genome-wide SNP genotypes for about 60% of the roughly 700 donors, treating that subset as a discovery cohort. Every discovery cohort repertoire had been produced on one sequencing platform. Both class I and class II loci were covered by HLA typing, at four-digit resolution. The number of donors typed differed by locus, with roughly 620-630 for A, B, C, DRB1 and DQB1, over 500 for DQA1, 600 to 610 for DPA1, and under 490 for DPB1. Several DR-DQ haplotypes were handled as single units for association and clustering because linkage in the cohort was strong. Among around 400 genotyped donors of the cohort, an average of approximately 240,000 unique TCR beta nucleotide sequences was sequenced per donor, of which about 19% were non-productive.

Receptor libraries were prepared by the immunoSEQ multiplex PCR assay. For the multiplex PCR, a mixture combining 60 forward primers for TCR Vbeta segments and 13 reverse primers for TCR Jbeta segments was used. A multiplex PCR assay on genomic DNA amplified the CDR3 region of rearranged TCR beta genes. The Illumina HiSeq System was used to sequence the amplified TCR beta libraries as 87-base-pair reads. The study's own analysis went as follows. A later analysis counted tens of millions of unique TCR beta chains across the 650 to 800 repertoires, and some 11 million of these chains were shared by at least two donors. A nearest-neighbor algorithm error-corrected the raw reads and collapsed the reads into unique sequences, merging closely related sequences to remove PCR and sequencing errors. CDR3 sequences were aligned to IMGT reference sequences to assign V, D and J gene segments. For a sequence to be retained, at least a six-nucleotide match to both a V gene segment and a J gene segment was required. Rearrangements were classified as productive when the CDR3 lacked stop codons and remained in frame with V and J, and all other rearrangements were classified as non-productive. CDR3 was defined according to IMGT convention as the region running from the second conserved V-encoded cysteine to the conserved J-encoded phenylalanine. In an earlier analysis of 500 to 650 of the donors, sequences lacking an unambiguous match to a single V gene segment were excluded. An earlier analysis of a few hundred of the donors called V segments functional above 56.7% productive rearrangements and segregating when the between-donor standard deviation exceeded 5%. A statistical classification framework was built to diagnose cytomegalovirus status from the catalog of TCR beta chain sequences. A later analysis assigned V and J genes by comparing TCR nucleotide sequences with IMGT/GENE-DB human TR gene sequences. In a later analysis, CDR3 sequences and most-parsimonious VDJ recombination scenarios were assigned using the TCRdist pipeline. In a later analysis, every TCR beta chain was defined by the combination of its CDR3 amino acid sequence and its V-gene family, and reads without a unique V-gene family were dropped. A later analysis removed 500 to 650 highly shared, low-generation-probability nucleotide sequences to deal with suspected cross-contamination and a sequencing artifact. For each public chain, a later analysis derived a clonal expansion index from normalized ranks of inferred template counts within each repertoire. In a later analysis, generation probabilities were computed with a VDJ recombination model fitted to out-of-frame rearrangements, and the resulting probabilities were checked against IGoR. A later analysis scored TCR-TCR, TCR-HLA and TCR-CMV co-occurrence with hypergeometric tests, applying a repertoire-size bias correction to TCR pairs. To estimate false discovery rates, a later analysis permuted the HLA or CMV assignments 20 times. In a later analysis, co-occurring TCRs were grouped using DBSCAN, with TCRdist sequence similarity added in when clustering inside HLA-allele-positive subsets. Co-occurrence clustering excluded repertoires with fewer than 30,000 or more than 120,000 public chains, plus five with anomalous nucleotide sharing. The immuneACCESS repertoire file appears here via TCRdb, limited to in-frame rearrangements. These files lack a portion of the clones; in checked studies, under half of the deficit traces to unresolved V genes, and the cause of the others is not known. D and trimming come from the DNA, and the V and J calls and clone size come from that table. The table for this sample lists 100,000 to 150,000 clones; roughly 72% of them were counted only once. The top ten clonotypes cover approximately 7% of the sample.

In total, around 600 healthy bone marrow donors made up the cohort. At the time of sampling, every cohort member was nominally healthy, though immune exposures that went unrecorded were likely present. The donor was CMV seronegative and belonged to the group of approximately 320 seronegative cohort members. A peripheral blood sample was collected from each donor, and TCR beta sequencing was performed on peripheral blood mononuclear cells. Genomic DNA extraction from the blood cell samples was performed with the Qiagen DNeasy Blood Extraction Kit. Findings and caveats that apply to the study as a whole: A further reported finding was that TCR beta sequences accurately predicted the HLA-A and HLA-B alleles for most subjects in the first cohort. According to a later analysis, most CMV-associated TCR beta chains appeared to be HLA-restricted, and the HLA associations seemed to be driven largely by CMV exposure. Sequencing depth was assumed to be roughly uniform across donors in the presence/absence analyses, though that assumption may not hold. Because counts were too low, about 18 rarely observed V segments, including chromosome 9 orphons, were excluded from the earlier analysis of 587 of the donors. In both the original and validation cohorts, the classifier was reported to diagnose cytomegalovirus status with high specificity and sensitivity. A total of 150 to 200 TCR beta chains were listed by the study as associated with cytomegalovirus. The cohort was sequenced for TCR beta chains only, and without alpha or paired-chain data the features that could be detected were limited. A cluster of highly shared sequence variants was judged likely to represent a technical artifact of the sequencing pipeline. A few of the identified cytomegalovirus-associated TCR beta chains were confirmed in vitro to be specific for cytomegalovirus antigens. The authors suggested that the approach could potentially be generalized to other disease states and immunological phenotypes. A later analysis reported that several top co-occurrence clusters appeared linked to parvovirus B19, influenza, CMV and Epstein-Barr virus. An earlier analysis of approximately 500 of the donors showed that most TCR beta V segments appeared in productive rearrangements either about 87% or about 30% of the time, which broadly matched IMGT annotations. Because the 87-base-pair reads could not distinguish some IMGT-functional V segments, including TRBV6-2 and TRBV6-3, those segments were excluded. Linkage disequilibrium might explain the correlated functional status among segregating V segments, but an unknown experimental factor could not be ruled out. In a later analysis, HLA-associated TCR beta chains showed more clonal expansion and lower generation probabilities than non-associated chains that were equally common. Across donors, most TCR sequences were observed very rarely, whereas some public TCRs were present in many individuals. In a later analysis, the rate of TCR association differed among HLA loci, with DRB1 alleles having the most associated TCRs and HLA-C alleles having the fewest. In a later genetic analysis, fewer N-insertions in productive TCRs were reported among donors in an Asian-associated ancestry cluster than the 666-donor mean. In a later analysis, 16,951 TCR beta sequences were associated with specific HLA alleles at a false discovery rate of 0.05. V-gene and J-gene trimming of TCR beta chains was associated with a missense DCLRE1C variant in a later genetic analysis, and the association was replicated in an independent cohort. For the cohort, immune exposure information was limited to CMV serostatus. Because some donors lacked HLA typing at each locus, the association tests relied only on the typed subset. When HLA alleles, especially DR and DQ, strongly co-occurred, TCR associations were difficult to assign to individual alleles.

Trimming leaves V shorter by 3 bases and J shorter by 4 bases, with the junction holding 7 bases beyond the gene matches. According to the germline V gene (reference sequence), CDR1 reads MNHEY and CDR2 reads SMNVEV. The CDR3 sequence holds 15 residues, the cysteine and phenylalanine included. Here the CDR3 DNA is all that survives: 45 bases in frame from base 1. Notes on this clone: Its antigen has not been determined. Per-nucleotide qualities are absent, and no much larger clonotype sits a single base away.

The sequence was collected from a male donor in good health and CMV-seronegative. The sequenced sample was PBMCs. The V and J segments used are TRBV27 and TRBJ2-3; the central 7 bases match TRBD1. The CDR3 region: CASSLGVRGSDTQYF. The sequenced DNA is TGTGCCAGCAGTTTGGGAGTCAGGGGGTCAGATACGCAGTATTTT.